These T cell receptor beta chains were read from a single sample in a study of sequential checkpoint blockade in melanoma. The protocol was immunoSEQ multiplex PCR, while the TCRdb copy is restricted to in-frame clones and leaves out a portion. The data show 2,000 or so clones, 15% to 20% seen once. The sequencing here drew on tumor tissue (inferred from file names), taken from a patient given nivolumab and ipilimumab in sequence. The receptors derive from a human donor with melanoma. CDR3s include the opening cysteine and the closing phenylalanine or tryptophan. Fields, in order: clone size, D gene, V gene, J gene, CDR3 protein, CDR3 DNA. The D gene is left open where the match is weak. Where a row states a size, it is once, few, many or the class of an expanded clone; other rows omit it.

clone size: many
D gene: TRBD1
V gene: TRBV11-3
J gene: TRBJ2-3
CDR3 protein: CASSATQGMRTDTQYF
CDR3 DNA: TGTGCCAGCAGCGCAACACAGGGGATGCGGACAGATACGCAGTATTTT

clone size: .
D gene: .
V gene: TRBV25-1
J gene: TRBJ2-3
CDR3 protein: CASSDHRVAADTQYF
CDR3 DNA: TGTGCCAGCAGTGATCATAGGGTTGCGGCAGATACGCAGTATTTT

clone size: .
D gene: TRBD2
V gene: TRBV28
J gene: TRBJ2-5
CDR3 protein: CASSRRSPSGRKETQYF
CDR3 DNA: TGTGCCAGCAGTCGCAGAAGTCCTAGCGGGAGAAAAGAGACCCAGTACTTC

clone size: .
D gene: .
V gene: TRBV15
J gene: TRBJ2-3
CDR3 protein: CATSRGLGGSTDTQYF
CDR3 DNA: TGTGCCACCAGCAGAGGGCTGGGCGGTAGCACAGATACGCAGTATTTT

clone size: large
D gene: .
V gene: TRBV19
J gene: TRBJ2-7
CDR3 protein: CASSTTGSPTYEQYF
CDR3 DNA: TGTGCCAGTAGTACCACAGGGTCGCCTACCTACGAGCAGTACTTC

clone size: few
D gene: .
V gene: TRBV28
J gene: TRBJ2-3
CDR3 protein: CASRPTEADTQYF
CDR3 DNA: TGTGCCAGCAGACCGACCGAGGCAGATACGCAGTATTTT

clone size: many
D gene: TRBD2
V gene: TRBV23-1
J gene: TRBJ2-1
CDR3 protein: CASSHVAGANNEQFF
CDR3 DNA: TGCGCCAGCAGCCATGTAGCGGGAGCAAATAATGAGCAGTTCTTC

clone size: .
D gene: .
V gene: TRBV19
J gene: TRBJ1-2
CDR3 protein: CASSLSGSLFTNYGYTF
CDR3 DNA: TGTGCCAGTAGCCTCTCGGGGAGCTTATTCACTAACTATGGCTACACCTTC

clone size: .
D gene: .
V gene: TRBV18
J gene: TRBJ2-7
CDR3 protein: CASSPREGINEQYF
CDR3 DNA: TGTGCCAGCTCACCCCGGGAAGGGATCAACGAGCAGTACTTC

clone size: few
D gene: TRBD2
V gene: TRBV11-3
J gene: TRBJ2-1
CDR3 protein: CASSPGLAGGEQFF
CDR3 DNA: TGTGCCAGCAGCCCGGGACTAGCGGGGGGTGAGCAGTTCTTC

clone size: few
D gene: TRBD1
V gene: TRBV6-8
J gene: TRBJ1-4
CDR3 protein: CASCLGQGLDKLFF
CDR3 DNA: TGTGCCAGCTGTTTGGGACAGGGGCTGGATAAACTGTTTTTT

clone size: .
D gene: TRBD2
V gene: TRBV19
J gene: TRBJ2-3
CDR3 protein: CASSIALTSGGAADTQYF
CDR3 DNA: TGTGCCAGTAGTATAGCCCTGACTAGCGGGGGGGCCGCAGATACGCAGTATTTT

clone size: .
D gene: .
V gene: TRBV10-2
J gene: TRBJ2-7
CDR3 protein: CASTSPGPTYEQYF
CDR3 DNA: TGCGCCAGCACCTCCCCAGGGCCAACCTACGAGCAGTACTTC

clone size: medium-sized
D gene: .
V gene: TRBV6-8
J gene: TRBJ1-1
CDR3 protein: CASSYAGAGSTEAFF
CDR3 DNA: TGTGCCAGCAGTTACGCAGGGGCGGGATCCACTGAAGCTTTCTTT

clone size: many
D gene: TRBD2
V gene: TRBV11-3
J gene: TRBJ2-1
CDR3 protein: CASSLENAGTNYGPNEQFF
CDR3 DNA: TGTGCCAGCAGCTTAGAAAACGCTGGGACTAACTATGGCCCCAATGAGCAGTTCTTC

clone size: few
D gene: .
V gene: TRBV18
J gene: TRBJ1-5
CDR3 protein: CASSPGGVGQPQHF
CDR3 DNA: TGTGCCAGCTCACCAGGGGGGGTCGGTCAGCCCCAGCATTTT